This T cell receptor (beta chain) is drawn from a study of technical replicates of blood from a few donors. Per germline, CDR1 MNHNS and CDR2 SASEGT. V was cut by 9 bases and J by 6 bases, with 12 bases left in between. The CDR3 has 12 amino acids. Measured with immunoSEQ multiplex PCR; TCRdb has only the in-frame clones, and not every one. The sample includes roughly 80,000 clones, more than 85% of them seen just once. Sequencing was done on a sample of T cells isolated from PBMCs. This chain connects TRBV6-1 to TRBJ2-1; D not resolved. The sequence derives from a human donor in good health. CDR3 sequence (DNA): TGTGCCAGTGGGCTGGGTCGCAATGAGCAGTTCTTC. Translating gives CASGLGRNEQFF.